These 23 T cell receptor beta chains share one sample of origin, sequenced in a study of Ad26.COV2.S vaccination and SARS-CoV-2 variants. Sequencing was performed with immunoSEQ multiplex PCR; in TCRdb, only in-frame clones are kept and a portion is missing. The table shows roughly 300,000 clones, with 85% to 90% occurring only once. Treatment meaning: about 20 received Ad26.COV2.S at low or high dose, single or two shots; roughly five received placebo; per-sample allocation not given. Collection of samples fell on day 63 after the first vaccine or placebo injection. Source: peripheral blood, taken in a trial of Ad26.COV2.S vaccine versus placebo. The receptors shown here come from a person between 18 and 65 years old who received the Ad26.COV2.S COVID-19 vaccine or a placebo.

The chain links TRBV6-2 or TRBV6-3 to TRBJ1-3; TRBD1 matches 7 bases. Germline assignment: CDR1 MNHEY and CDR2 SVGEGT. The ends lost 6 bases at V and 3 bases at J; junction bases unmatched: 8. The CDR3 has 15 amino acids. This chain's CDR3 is CASSRQGVGGNTIYF. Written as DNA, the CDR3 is TGTGCCAGCAGCCGCCAGGGGGTCGGTGGAAACACCATATATTTT.

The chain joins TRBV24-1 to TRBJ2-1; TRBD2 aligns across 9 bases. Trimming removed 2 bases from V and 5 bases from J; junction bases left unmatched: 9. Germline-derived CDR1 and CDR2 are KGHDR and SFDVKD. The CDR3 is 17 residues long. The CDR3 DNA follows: TGTGCCACCAGTGATTCTGCTCCTAGCGGGATAAACAATGAGCAGTTCTTC. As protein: CATSDSAPSGINNEQFF.

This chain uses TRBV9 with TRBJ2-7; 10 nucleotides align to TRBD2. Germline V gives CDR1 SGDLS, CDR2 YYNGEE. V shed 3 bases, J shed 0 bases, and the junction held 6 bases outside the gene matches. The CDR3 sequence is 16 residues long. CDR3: CASSAGTSESSYEQYF. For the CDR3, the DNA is TGTGCCAGCAGCGCCGGGACTAGCGAGAGCTCCTACGAGCAGTACTTC. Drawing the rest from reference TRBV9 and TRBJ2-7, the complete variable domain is DSGVTQTPKHLITATGQRVTLRCSPRSGDLSVYWYQQSLDQGLQFLIQYYNGEERAKGNILERFSAQQFPDLHSELNLSSLELGDSALYFCASSAGTSESSYEQYFGPGTRLTVT.

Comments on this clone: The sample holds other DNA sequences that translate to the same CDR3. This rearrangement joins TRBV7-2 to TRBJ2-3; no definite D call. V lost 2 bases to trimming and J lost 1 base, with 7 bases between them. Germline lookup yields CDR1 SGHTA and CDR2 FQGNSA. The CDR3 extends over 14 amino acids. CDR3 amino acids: CASSLNTGTDTQYF. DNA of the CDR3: TGTGCCAGCAGCTTAAATACCGGCACAGATACGCAGTATTTT. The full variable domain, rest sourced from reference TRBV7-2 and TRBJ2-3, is GAGVSQSPSNKVTEKGKDVELRCDPISGHTALYWYRQSLGQGLEFLIYFQGNSAPDKSGLPSDRFSAERTGGSVSTLTIQRTQQEDSAVYLCASSLNTGTDTQYFGPGTRLTVL.

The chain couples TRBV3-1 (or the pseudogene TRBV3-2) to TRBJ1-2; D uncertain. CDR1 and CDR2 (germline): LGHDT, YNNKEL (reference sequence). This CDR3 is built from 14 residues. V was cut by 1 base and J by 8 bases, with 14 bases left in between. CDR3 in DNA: TGTGCCAGCAGCCAAGTCGGCTCCGGAGGAGGCTACACCTTC. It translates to CASSQVGSGGGYTF.

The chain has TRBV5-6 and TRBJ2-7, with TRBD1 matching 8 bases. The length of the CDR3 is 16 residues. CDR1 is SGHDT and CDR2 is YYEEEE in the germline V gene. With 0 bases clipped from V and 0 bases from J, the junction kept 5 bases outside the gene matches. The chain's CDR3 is CASSLAGTGSSYEQYF. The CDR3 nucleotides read TGTGCCAGCAGCTTGGCCGGGACAGGCAGCTCCTACGAGCAGTACTTC.

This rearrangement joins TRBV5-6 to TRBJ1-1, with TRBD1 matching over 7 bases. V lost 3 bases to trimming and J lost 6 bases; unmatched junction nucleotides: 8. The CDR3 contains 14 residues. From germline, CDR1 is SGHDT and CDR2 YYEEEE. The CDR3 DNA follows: TGTGCCAGCAGCTCCCGCAGGGGGGCGGCTGAAGCTTTCTTT. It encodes CASSSRRGAAEAFF.

For the CDR3, the DNA is TGTGCCAGCAGCTTGGAACAGGGGGCGAACACCGGGGAGCTGTTTTTT. This gives the protein CASSLEQGANTGELFF. V usage is TRBV5-4 and J usage is TRBJ2-2; 8 bases fit TRBD1. This CDR3 region has 16 residues. Per germline, CDR1 SGHNT and CDR2 YYREEE (reference sequence). The V and J ends lost 0 bases and 0 bases, in that order; junction bases with no gene match: 1.

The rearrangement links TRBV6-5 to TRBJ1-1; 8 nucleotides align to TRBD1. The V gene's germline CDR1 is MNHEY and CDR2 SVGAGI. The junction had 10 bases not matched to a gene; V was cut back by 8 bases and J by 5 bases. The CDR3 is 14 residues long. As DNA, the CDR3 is TGTGCCAGCTCCAGGGGGCGAGAAGGAACTGAAGCTTTCTTT. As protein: CASSRGREGTEAFF.

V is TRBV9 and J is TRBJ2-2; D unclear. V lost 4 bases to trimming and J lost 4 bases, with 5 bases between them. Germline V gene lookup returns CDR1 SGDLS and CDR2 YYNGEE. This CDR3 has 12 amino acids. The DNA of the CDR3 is TGTGCCAGCAGCCTAACCACCGGGGAGCTGTTTTTT. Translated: CASSLTTGELFF.

The CDR3 reads CASSPYRGQGPGGNQPQHF. CDR3 in DNA: TGTGCCAGCAGCCCCTATAGGGGACAGGGACCCGGAGGCAATCAGCCCCAGCATTTT. The chain links TRBV7-9 to TRBJ1-5, with 9 bases lining up with TRBD1. CDR3 length: 19 residues. V trimming: 5 bases; J trimming: 2 bases; junction bases outside the gene matches: 16. Germline V gene lookup returns CDR1 SEHNR and CDR2 FQNEAQ (reference sequence).

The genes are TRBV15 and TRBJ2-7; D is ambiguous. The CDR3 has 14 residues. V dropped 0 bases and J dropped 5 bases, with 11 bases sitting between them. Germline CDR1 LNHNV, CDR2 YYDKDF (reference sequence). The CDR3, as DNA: TGTGCCACCAGCAGAGAAAGTAGGATCGACGAGCAGTACTTC. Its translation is CATSRESRIDEQYF.

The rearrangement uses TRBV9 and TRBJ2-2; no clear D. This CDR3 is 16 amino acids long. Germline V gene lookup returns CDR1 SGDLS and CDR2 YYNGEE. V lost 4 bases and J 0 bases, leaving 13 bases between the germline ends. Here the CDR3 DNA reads TGTGCCAGCAGCAGAAACTGGGGAACGAACACCGGGGAGCTGTTTTTT. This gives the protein CASSRNWGTNTGELFF.

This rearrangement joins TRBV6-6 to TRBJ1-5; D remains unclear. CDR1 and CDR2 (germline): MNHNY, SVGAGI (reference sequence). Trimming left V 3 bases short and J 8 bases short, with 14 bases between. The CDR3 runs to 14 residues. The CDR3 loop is CASSYPGEEKPQHF. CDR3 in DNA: TGTGCCAGCAGTTATCCCGGGGAGGAGAAGCCCCAGCATTTT.

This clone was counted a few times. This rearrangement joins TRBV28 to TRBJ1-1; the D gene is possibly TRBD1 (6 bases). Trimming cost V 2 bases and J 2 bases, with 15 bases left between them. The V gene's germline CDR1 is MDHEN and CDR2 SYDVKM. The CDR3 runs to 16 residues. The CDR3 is CASSLPLSTGNTEAFF. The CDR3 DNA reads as TGTGCCAGCAGTTTACCCCTTTCGACAGGTAACACTGAAGCTTTCTTT.

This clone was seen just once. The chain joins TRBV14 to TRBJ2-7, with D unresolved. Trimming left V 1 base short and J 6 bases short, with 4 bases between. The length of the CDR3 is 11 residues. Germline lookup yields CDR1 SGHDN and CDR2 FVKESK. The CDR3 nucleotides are TGTGCCAGCAGCCAAGGTGGCGAGCAGTACTTC. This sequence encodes CASSQGGEQYF.

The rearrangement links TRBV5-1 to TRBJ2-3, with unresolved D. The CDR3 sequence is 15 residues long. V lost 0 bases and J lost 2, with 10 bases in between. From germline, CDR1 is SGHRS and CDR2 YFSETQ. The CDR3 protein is CASSLDGIFTDTQYF. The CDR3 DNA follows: TGCGCCAGCAGCTTGGATGGGATCTTCACAGATACGCAGTATTTT.

The CDR3 here is CASSEYAVGTDTQYF. The DNA for the CDR3 is TGTGCCAGCAGTGAATATGCGGTCGGCACAGATACGCAGTATTTT. The chain recombines TRBV25-1 with TRBJ2-3; D ambiguous. Between the trimmed V and J ends, which lost 0 bases and 1 base, there was a span of 8 bases. This CDR3 spans 15 amino acids. Per the germline V gene, CDR1 is MGHDK and CDR2 is SYGVNS. The entire variable domain, with the rest obtained from reference TRBV25-1 and TRBJ2-3, is as follows: EADIYQTPRYLVIGTGKKITLECSQTMGHDKMYWYQQDPGMELHLIHYSYGVNSTEKGDLSSESTVSRIRTEHFPLTLESARPSHTSQYLCASSEYAVGTDTQYFGPGTRLTVL.

The CDR3 loop reads CATSSNRAGKRGNQPQHF. In nucleotides, the CDR3 is TGTGCCACCAGCAGCAACCGGGCCGGGAAAAGGGGCAATCAGCCCCAGCATTTT. The V gene is TRBV15, the J gene TRBJ1-5; D is unclear. The CDR3 extends over 18 amino acids. The germline V and J ends were trimmed by 3 bases and 2 bases, with 20 bases remaining between them. Germline lookup yields CDR1 LNHNV and CDR2 YYDKDF (reference sequence). Filled out from reference TRBV15 and TRBJ1-5, the complete variable domain reads DAMVIQNPRYQVTQFGKPVTLSCSQTLNHNVMYWYQQKSSQAPKLLFHYYDKDFNNEADTPDNFQSRRPNTSFCFLDIRSPGLGDTAMYLCATSSNRAGKRGNQPQHFGDGTRLSIL.

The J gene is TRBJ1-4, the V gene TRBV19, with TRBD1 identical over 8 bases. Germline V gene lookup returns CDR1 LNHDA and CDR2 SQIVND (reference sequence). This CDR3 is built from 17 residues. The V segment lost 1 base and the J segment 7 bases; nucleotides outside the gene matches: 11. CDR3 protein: CASSIALATGGGEKLFF. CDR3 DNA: TGTGCCAGTAGTATAGCCCTCGCTACAGGGGGGGGTGAAAAACTGTTTTTT.

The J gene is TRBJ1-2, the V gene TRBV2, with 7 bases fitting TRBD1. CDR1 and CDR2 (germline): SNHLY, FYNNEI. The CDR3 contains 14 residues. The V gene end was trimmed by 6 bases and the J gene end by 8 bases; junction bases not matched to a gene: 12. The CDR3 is CASSSGGQGHGYTF. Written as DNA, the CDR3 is TGTGCCAGCAGCTCAGGGGGGCAGGGGCACGGCTACACCTTC.

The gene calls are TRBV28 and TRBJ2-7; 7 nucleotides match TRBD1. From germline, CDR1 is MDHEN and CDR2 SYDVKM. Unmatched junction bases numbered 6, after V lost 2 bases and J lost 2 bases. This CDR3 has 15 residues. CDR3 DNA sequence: TGTGCCAGCAGTTTAGAGAACAGGGGTCCCTACGAGCAGTACTTC. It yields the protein CASSLENRGPYEQYF.

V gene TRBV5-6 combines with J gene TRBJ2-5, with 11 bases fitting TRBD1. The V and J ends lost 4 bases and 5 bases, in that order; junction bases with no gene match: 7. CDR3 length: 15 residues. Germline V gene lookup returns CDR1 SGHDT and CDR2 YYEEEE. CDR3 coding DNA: TGTGCCAGCAGCCCCGGACAGGGGGCGGTTGAGACCCAGTACTTC. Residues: CASSPGQGAVETQYF.